This T cell receptor (beta chain) was identified during a study of molecular identifiers for immune sequencing clone quantification. Study results and limitations: The study found clones above 20 RNA copies held over 99% of effector molecules and under 1% in naive cells.

Naive CD8 sequencing libraries were generated from roughly 18,000 to 920,000 sorted cells, with 10%, 30% or 50% RNA as input. CD8+CD4-CCR7+CD45RA+ sorting gave the naive CD8 T cells. In preparing bulk TCR libraries, previously described methods and listed TCR primers were used. TCRdb processed the PCR reads anew with MiXCR; each CDR3 protein has one entry. The table shows some 94,000 distinct CDR3 sequences, with about 23% occurring only once. The germline V gene has CDR1 SEHNR and CDR2 FQNEAQ (reference sequence). CDR3 size: 12 residues. Regarding this clonotype: Its target is not known. A much larger clone lies a single base off, so this may be a read error.

Sequenced sample: naive CD8+ T cells from blood, with Jurkat cell RNA spiked in. Described subset: FACS-sorted CD8+CD4-CCR7+CD45RA+ naive T cells. The chain uses TRBV7-9 and TRBJ2-7; no reliable D call. The TCR was taken from a human donor in good health. Some libraries in this study had Jurkat cell RNA spiked in. The CDR3 sequence is CAGSPRTSPQYF. The CDR3 DNA follows: TGTGCCGGCAGCCCCAGGACCTCCCCGCAGTACTTC. Complete variable domain (other parts from reference TRBV7-9 and TRBJ2-7): DTGVSQNPRHKITKRGQNVTFRCDPISEHNRLYWYRQTLGQGPEFLTYFQNEAQLEKSRLLSDRFSAERPKGSFSTLEIQRTEQGDSAMYLCAGSPRTSPQYFGPGTRLTVT.